What follows describes a single T cell receptor beta chain. The sample originates from a study of control samples from healthy donors and cancer patients. Measured with immunoSEQ multiplex PCR; TCRdb has only the in-frame clones, and not every one. The sample holds some 120,000 clones, around 86% seen once. Germline loops: CDR1 MNHEY, CDR2 SVGEGT. This CDR3 contains 19 residues. The junction had 12 bases not matched to a gene; V was cut back by 2 bases and J by 1 base. The rearrangement joins TRBV6-2 or TRBV6-3 to TRBJ2-3; 10 nucleotides align to TRBD2. This TCR derives from a man in his forties or fifties in good health. The sample consisted of blood. CDR3 sequence (DNA): TGTGCCAGCAGTTACGGTCCCGGGGAGCTAGCGGGGGGCACAGATACGCAGTATTTT. Its protein is CASSYGPGELAGGTDTQYF.